This entry is about one T cell receptor beta chain. Antigen specificity is unknown. The sample originates from a study of Ad26.COV2.S vaccination and SARS-CoV-2 variants. Across the study: Once or twice, 56 days apart, Ad26.COV2.S was delivered intramuscularly. Findings of the study overall: Total responses of T cells may have been underestimated by the analyses of TCR breadth and depth. Vaccinees displayed broader spike-specific TCR repertoires than placebo recipients.

Profiling relied on immunoSEQ multiplex PCR, and the TCRdb table lists in-frame clones only, not all of them. The sample lists hundreds of thousands of clones, about 90% occurring once. This CDR3 spans 13 amino acids. Germline V gene sequence: CDR1 LNHDA, CDR2 SQIVND (reference sequence). Trimming took off 5 bases at V and 1 base at J, with 8 bases between the two ends. As to treatment: roughly 18 received Ad26.COV2.S at low or high dose, single or two shots; about 5 received placebo; per-sample allocation not given. Samples analyzed were those drawn on day 63 after the first vaccine or placebo injection. What was given as vaccine was an Ad26 vector encoding Wuhan-strain SARS-CoV-2 spike.

The starting material was peripheral blood, obtained in a trial of Ad26.COV2.S vaccine versus placebo. This TCR was sampled from a person aged 18 to 59 who received the Ad26.COV2.S COVID-19 vaccine or a placebo. The chain couples TRBV19 to TRBJ1-1; D is unresolved. DNA for the CDR3: TGTGCCAGTAGTCTTCAGAAGAACACTGAAGCTTTCTTT. Residues: CASSLQKNTEAFF.